What follows are 5 T cell receptor beta chains derived from one specimen sequenced in a study of T cell repertoires in cytomegalovirus infection. TCRdb processed the reads anew with MiXCR; each CDR3 protein has one entry. The sample includes approximately 910,000 distinct CDR3 sequences, around 31% seen only once; the top ten take around 15%. Which antigens these TCRs recognize remains unknown. The sequencing used cultured CD8+ T cells from PBMCs, collected from culture after CMV antigen stimulation. The receptors were gathered from a human donor in good health (CMV status not recorded). Some clones in this sample may be carry-over from other donors' samples.

The CDR3 DNA is TGTGCGGCAGGCAATACTGAAGCTTTCTTT. The encoded protein is CAAGNTEAFF. This chain links TRBV27 with TRBJ1-1; D remains unclear. Germline V gene data show CDR1 as MNHEY and CDR2 as SMNVEV (reference sequence). The CDR3 is 10 residues long.

The rearrangement uses TRBV27 and TRBJ2-1; TRBD2 might be the D (5 bases). V was trimmed by 3 bases and J by 8 bases, leaving 23 bases between them. In germline, CDR1 is MNHEY, CDR2 SMNVEV (reference sequence). This CDR3 contains 17 residues. Here the CDR3 reads CASSFLTHTGESDEQFF. The CDR3 DNA sequence: TGTGCCAGCAGTTTCCTCACGCACACTGGGGAGTCCGATGAGCAGTTCTTC.

The CDR3 reads CASSQSRSMKGWGV. CDR3 coding DNA: TGCGCCAGCAGTCAATCGAGAAGTATGAAGGGATGGGGCGTC. The chain links TRBV23-1 to TRBJ2-7; no reliable D call. TRBV23-1 belongs to the ORF category, with a function that is uncertain. The CDR3 spans 14 residues.

This clonotype came up a few times. The genes are TRBV7-8 and TRBJ2-3; possibly TRBD2 for D (6 bases). V dropped 1 base and J dropped 5 bases, with 10 bases sitting between them. Looked up from germline, CDR1 is SGHVS and CDR2 is FQNEAQ. This CDR3 has 14 residues. The chain's CDR3 is CASSLGREEDTQYF. Here the CDR3 DNA reads TGTGCCAGCAGCTTAGGCAGGGAGGAAGATACGCAGTATTTT.

In its sample, this clonotype was seen a few times. The chain employs TRBV28 and TRBJ2-7; TRBD1 or TRBD2 may be the D gene (5 bases each). This CDR3 is 16 amino acids long. Deletions cut 4 bases from V and 3 bases from J, with 19 bases between. Germline loops: CDR1 MDHEN, CDR2 SYDVKM. CDR3 in DNA: TGTGCCAGCAGTTCTGGACCGGGGCAGGGTATCTACGAGCAGTACGTC. Its protein is CASSSGPGQGIYEQYV.